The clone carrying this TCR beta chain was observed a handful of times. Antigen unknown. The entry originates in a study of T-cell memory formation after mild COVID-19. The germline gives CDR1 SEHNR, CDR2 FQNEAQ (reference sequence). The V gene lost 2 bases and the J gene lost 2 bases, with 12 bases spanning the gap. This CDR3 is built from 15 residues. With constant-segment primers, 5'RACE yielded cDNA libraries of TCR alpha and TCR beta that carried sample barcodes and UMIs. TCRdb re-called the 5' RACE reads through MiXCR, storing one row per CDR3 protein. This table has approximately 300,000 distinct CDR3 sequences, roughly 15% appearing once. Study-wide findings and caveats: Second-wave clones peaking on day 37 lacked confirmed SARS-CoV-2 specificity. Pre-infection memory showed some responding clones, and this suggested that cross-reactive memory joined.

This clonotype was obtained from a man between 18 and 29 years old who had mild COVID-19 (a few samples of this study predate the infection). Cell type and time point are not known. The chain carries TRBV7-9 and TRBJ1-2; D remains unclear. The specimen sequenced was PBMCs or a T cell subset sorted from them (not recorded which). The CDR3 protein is CASSLLTDGNYGYTF. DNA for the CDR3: TGTGCCAGCAGCTTATTGACGGACGGAAACTATGGCTACACCTTC.